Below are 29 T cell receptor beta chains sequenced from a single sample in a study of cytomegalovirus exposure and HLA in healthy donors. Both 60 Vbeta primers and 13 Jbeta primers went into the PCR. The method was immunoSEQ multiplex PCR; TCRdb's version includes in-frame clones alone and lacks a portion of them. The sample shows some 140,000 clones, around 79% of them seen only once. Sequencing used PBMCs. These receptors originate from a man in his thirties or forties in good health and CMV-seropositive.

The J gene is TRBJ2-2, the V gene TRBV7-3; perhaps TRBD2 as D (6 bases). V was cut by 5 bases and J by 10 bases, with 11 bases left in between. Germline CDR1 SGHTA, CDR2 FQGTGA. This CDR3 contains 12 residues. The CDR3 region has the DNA TGTGCCAGCAGCGCGGGACCCGAGGAGCTGTTTTTT. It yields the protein CASSAGPEELFF.

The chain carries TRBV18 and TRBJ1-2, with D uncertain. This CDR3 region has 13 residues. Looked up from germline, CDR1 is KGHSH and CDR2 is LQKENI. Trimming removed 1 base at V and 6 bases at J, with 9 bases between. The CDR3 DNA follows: TGTGCCAGCTCACCACGCGCGGGCGATGGCTACACCTTC. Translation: CASSPRAGDGYTF.

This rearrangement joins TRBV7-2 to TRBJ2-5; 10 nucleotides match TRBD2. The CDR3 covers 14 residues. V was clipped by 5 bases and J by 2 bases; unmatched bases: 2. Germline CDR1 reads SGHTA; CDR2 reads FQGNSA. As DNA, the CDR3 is TGTGCCAGCAGCACGGGACTAGCGCAAGAGACCCAGTACTTC. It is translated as CASSTGLAQETQYF.

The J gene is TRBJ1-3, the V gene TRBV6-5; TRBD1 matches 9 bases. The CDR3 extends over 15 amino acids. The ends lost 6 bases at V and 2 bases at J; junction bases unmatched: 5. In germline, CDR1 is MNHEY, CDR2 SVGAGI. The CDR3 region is CASRETGGTGNTIYF. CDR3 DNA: TGTGCCAGCAGGGAGACAGGGGGAACTGGAAACACCATATATTTT.

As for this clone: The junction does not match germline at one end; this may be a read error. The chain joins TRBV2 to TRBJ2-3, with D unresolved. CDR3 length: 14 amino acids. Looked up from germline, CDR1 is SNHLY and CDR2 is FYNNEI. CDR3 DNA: TGTGCCAGCAGGGAAGGGTTAAGTGGCGATACGCAGTATTTT. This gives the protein CASREGLSGDTQYF.

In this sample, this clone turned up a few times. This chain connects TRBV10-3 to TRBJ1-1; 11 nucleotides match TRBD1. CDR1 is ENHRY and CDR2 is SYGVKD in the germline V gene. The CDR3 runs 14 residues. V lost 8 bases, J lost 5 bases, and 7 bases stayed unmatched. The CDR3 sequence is CAILSGTGGTEAFF. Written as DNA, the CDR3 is TGTGCCATCCTATCCGGGACAGGGGGAACTGAAGCTTTCTTT.

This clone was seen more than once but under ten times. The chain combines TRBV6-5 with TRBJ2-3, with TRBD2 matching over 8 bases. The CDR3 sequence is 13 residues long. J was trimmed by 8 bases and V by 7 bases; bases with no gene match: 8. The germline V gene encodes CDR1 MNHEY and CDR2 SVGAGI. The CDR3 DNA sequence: TGTGCCAGCACTGAACCTACTAGCGGTACGCAGTATTTT. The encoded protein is CASTEPTSGTQYF.

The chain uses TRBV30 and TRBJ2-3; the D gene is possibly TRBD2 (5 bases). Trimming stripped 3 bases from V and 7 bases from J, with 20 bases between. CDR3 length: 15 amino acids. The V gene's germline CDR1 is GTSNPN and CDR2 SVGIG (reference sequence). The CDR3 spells CAWSPRGSTSNTQYF. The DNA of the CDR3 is TGTGCCTGGAGCCCCCGGGGTAGCACTTCGAATACGCAGTATTTT.

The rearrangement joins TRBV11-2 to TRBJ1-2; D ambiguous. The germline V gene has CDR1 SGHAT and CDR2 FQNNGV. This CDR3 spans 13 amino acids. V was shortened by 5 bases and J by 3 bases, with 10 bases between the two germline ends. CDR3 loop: CASSLGRYYGYTF. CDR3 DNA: TGTGCCAGCAGCCTGGGCCGCTACTATGGCTACACCTTC.

The CDR3 region is CAISESAGSYEQYF. The CDR3 coding sequence is TGTGCCATCAGTGAGTCTGCAGGGTCCTACGAGCAGTACTTC. The chain couples TRBV10-3 to TRBJ2-7, with D maybe TRBD1 (5 bases). Per the germline V gene, CDR1 is ENHRY and CDR2 is SYGVKD. V dropped 0 bases and J dropped 1 base, with 7 bases sitting between them. The CDR3 is made up of 14 amino acids.

In DNA, the CDR3 is TGTGCCAGCAGAGCTGGTGCGGCCAGCTCCTACAATGAGCAGTTCTTC. It is translated as CASRAGAASSYNEQFF. The V gene is TRBV27, the J gene TRBJ2-1, with unresolved D. The length of the CDR3 is 16 residues. Trimming took 6 bases from V and 0 from J, leaving 15 bases between them. Germline V gene lookup returns CDR1 MNHEY and CDR2 SMNVEV (reference sequence).

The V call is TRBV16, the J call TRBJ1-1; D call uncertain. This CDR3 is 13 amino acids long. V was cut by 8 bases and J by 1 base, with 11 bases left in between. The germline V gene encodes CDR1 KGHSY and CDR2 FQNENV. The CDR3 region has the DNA TGTGCCAGCGCCCAATTCTCGAACACTGAAGCTTTCTTT. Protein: CASAQFSNTEAFF.

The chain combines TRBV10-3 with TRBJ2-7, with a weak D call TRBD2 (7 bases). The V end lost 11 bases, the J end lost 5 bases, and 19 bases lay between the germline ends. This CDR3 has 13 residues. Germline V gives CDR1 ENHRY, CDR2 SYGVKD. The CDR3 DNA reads TGTGCCCTAGGGGGGGGCGCAGGCCACGAGCAGTACTTC. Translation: CALGGGAGHEQYF.

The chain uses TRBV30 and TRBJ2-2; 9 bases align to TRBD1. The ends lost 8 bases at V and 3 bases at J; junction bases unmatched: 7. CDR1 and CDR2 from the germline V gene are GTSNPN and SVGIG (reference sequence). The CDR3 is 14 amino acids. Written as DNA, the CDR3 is TGTGCCCGTGACGGGACAGGGTACACCGGGGAGCTGTTTTTT. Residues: CARDGTGYTGELFF.

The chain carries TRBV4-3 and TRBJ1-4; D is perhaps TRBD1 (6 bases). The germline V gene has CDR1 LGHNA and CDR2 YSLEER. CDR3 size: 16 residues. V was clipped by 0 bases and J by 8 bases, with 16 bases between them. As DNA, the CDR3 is TGCGCCAGCAGCCAAGATCGGGCAGGGGAGGGGGAAAAACTGTTTTTT. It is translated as CASSQDRAGEGEKLFF.

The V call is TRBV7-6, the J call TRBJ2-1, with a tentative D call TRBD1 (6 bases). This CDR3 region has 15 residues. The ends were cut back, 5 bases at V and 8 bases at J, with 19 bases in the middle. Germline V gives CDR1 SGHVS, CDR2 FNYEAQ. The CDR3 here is CASSPRTGGGYEQFF. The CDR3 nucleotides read TGTGCCAGCAGCCCGCGAACAGGTGGGGGCTATGAGCAGTTCTTC.

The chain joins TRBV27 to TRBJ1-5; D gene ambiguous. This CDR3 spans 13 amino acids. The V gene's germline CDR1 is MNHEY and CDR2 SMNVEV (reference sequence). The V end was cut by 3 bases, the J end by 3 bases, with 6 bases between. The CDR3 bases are TGTGCCAGCAGTTTCAGATACAATCAGCCCCAGCATTTT. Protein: CASSFRYNQPQHF.

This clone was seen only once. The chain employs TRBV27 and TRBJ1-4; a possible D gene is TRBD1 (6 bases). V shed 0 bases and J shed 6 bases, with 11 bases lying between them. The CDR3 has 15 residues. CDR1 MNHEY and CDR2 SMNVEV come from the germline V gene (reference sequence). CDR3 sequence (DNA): TGTGCCAGCAGTTTATCGGCGAGGACAGATGAAAAACTGTTTTTT. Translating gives CASSLSARTDEKLFF.

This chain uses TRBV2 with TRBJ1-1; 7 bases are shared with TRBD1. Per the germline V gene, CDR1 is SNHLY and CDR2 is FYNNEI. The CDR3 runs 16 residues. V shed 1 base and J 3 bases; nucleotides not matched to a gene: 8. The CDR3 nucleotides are TGTGCCAGCAGTGAAGGGAGGGGGCGCACGGACACTGAAGCTTTCTTT. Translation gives CASSEGRGRTDTEAFF.

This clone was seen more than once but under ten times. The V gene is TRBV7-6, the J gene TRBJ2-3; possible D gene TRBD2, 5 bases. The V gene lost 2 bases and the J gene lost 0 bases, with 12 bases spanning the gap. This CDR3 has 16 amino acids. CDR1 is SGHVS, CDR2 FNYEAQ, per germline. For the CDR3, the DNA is TGTGCCAGCAGCTTATTGCGGGCCCCTAGCACAGATACGCAGTATTTT. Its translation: CASSLLRAPSTDTQYF.

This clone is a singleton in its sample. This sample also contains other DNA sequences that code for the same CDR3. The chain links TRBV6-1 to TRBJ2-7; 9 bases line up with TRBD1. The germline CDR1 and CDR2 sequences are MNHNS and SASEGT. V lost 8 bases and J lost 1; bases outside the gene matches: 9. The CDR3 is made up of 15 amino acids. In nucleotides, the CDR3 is TGTGCCAGCCGGGGACAGGGTACGAATTCCTACGAGCAGTACTTC. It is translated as CASRGQGTNSYEQYF.

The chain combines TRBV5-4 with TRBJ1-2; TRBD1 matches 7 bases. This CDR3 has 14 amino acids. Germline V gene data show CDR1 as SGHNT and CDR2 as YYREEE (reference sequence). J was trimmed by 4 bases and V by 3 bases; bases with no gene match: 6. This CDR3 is CASSSRQGSYGYTF. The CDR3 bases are TGTGCCAGCAGCTCCAGACAGGGAAGCTATGGCTACACCTTC. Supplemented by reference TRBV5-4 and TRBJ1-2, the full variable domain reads ETGVTQSPTHLIKTRGQQVTLRCSSQSGHNTVSWYQQALGQGPQFIFQYYREEENGRGNFPPRFSGLQFPNYSSELNVNALELDDSALYLCASSSRQGSYGYTFGSGTRLTVV.

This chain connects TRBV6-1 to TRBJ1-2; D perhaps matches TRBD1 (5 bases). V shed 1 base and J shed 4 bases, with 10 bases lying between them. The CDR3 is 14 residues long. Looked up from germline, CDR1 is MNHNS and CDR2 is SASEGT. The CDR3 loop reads CASSEGTGLYGYTF. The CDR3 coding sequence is TGTGCCAGCAGTGAAGGGACGGGACTCTATGGCTACACCTTC.

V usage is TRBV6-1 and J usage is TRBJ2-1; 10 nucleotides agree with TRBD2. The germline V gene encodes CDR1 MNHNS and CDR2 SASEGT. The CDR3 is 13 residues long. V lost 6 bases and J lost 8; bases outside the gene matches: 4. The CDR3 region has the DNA TGTGCCAGCAGATTCCTAGCGGGAGATGAGCAGTTCTTC. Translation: CASRFLAGDEQFF.

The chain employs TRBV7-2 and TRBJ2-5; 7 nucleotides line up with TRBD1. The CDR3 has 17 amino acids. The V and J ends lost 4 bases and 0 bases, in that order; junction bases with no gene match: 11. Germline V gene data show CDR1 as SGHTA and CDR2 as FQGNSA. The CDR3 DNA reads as TGTGCCAGCAGCTCCCCGTTAGGGGGCTTGTACCAAGAGACCCAGTACTTC. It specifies CASSSPLGGLYQETQYF.

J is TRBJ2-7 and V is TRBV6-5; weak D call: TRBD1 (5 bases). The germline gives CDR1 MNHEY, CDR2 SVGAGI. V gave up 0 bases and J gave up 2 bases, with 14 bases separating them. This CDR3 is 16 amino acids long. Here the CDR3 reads CASSYSVQGNTYEQYF. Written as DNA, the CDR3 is TGTGCCAGCAGTTACTCAGTCCAGGGAAACACCTACGAGCAGTACTTC.

CDR3 in amino acids: CASRAAGDTQYF. The DNA of the CDR3 is TGTGCCAGCAGGGCGGCCGGTGATACGCAGTATTTT. V is TRBV6-6 and J is TRBJ2-3; D is ambiguous. In germline, CDR1 is MNHNY, CDR2 SVGAGI (reference sequence). The CDR3 is 12 residues long. Trimming took 6 bases from V and 6 from J, leaving 10 bases between them.

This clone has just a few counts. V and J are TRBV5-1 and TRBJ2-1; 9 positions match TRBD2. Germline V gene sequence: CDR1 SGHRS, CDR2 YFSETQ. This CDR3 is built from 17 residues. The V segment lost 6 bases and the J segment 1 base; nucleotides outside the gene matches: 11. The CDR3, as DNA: TGCGCCAGCACCCCTGGGGTCCTAGCGGGATCCTACAATGAGCAGTTCTTC. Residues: CASTPGVLAGSYNEQFF. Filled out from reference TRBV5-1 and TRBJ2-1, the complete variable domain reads KAGVTQTPRYLIKTRGQQVTLSCSPISGHRSVSWYQQTPGQGLQFLFEYFSETQRNKGNFPGRFSGRQFSNSRSEMNVSTLELGDSALYLCASTPGVLAGSYNEQFFGPGTRLTVL.

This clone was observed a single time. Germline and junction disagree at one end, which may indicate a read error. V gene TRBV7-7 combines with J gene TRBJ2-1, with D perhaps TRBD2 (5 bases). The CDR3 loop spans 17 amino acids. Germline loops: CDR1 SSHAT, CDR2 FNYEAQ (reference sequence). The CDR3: CASSPDFPSPSYNEQFF. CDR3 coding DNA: TGTGCTAGCAGCCCGGACTTCCCATCCCCCTCCTACAATGAGCAGTTCTTC.